This entry lists 27 T cell receptor beta chains sequenced from one sample in a study of blood T cell repertoires in COVID-19. Sequencing was performed with immunoSEQ multiplex PCR; in TCRdb, only in-frame clones are kept and a portion is missing. This sample has approximately 150,000 clones, with around four fifths found just once. The sequenced sample was PBMCs or T cells enriched from blood (not recorded which). The origin of the receptors is a middle-aged woman who had recovered from COVID-19.

The chain is built from TRBV6-1 and TRBJ1-2; possibly TRBD1 for D (5 bases). CDR3 length: 13 residues. The V gene lost 2 bases and the J gene lost 4 bases, with 8 bases spanning the gap. Germline CDR1 MNHNS, CDR2 SASEGT. The CDR3 reads CASSERGSYGYTF. In DNA form, the CDR3 reads TGTGCCAGCAGTGAAAGGGGCAGCTATGGCTACACCTTC.

This clone was detected only once. The gene calls are TRBV11-2 and TRBJ1-2; D is ambiguous. The V end was cut by 5 bases, the J end by 5 bases, with 9 bases between. Germline V CDR1 and CDR2: SGHAT, FQNNGV. The CDR3 has 12 residues. The CDR3 DNA is TGTGCCAGCAGCACTTCCTATTATGGCTACACCTTC. This sequence encodes CASSTSYYGYTF.

The CDR3 bases are TGTGCCAGCAGTTACCGGGAGGGGGTCACTGAAGCTTTCTTT. Translation gives CASSYREGVTEAFF. The chain combines TRBV6-5 with TRBJ1-1; TRBD1 might be the D (6 bases). Germline-derived CDR1 and CDR2 are MNHEY and SVGAGI. This CDR3 region has 14 residues. Trimming pared 2 bases from V and 4 bases from J, leaving 11 bases between.

The gene calls are TRBV5-1 and TRBJ2-7, with TRBD2 identical over 8 bases. This CDR3 is 15 amino acids long. CDR1 and CDR2 (germline): SGHRS, YFSETQ. The ends lost 0 bases at V and 7 bases at J; junction bases unmatched: 9. This chain's CDR3 is CASSLEGLVLREQYF. Written as DNA, the CDR3 is TGCGCCAGCAGCTTGGAGGGACTAGTCTTGCGGGAGCAGTACTTC.

V and J are TRBV7-3 and TRBJ2-1; 10 bases are a match to TRBD2. V trimming: 6 bases; J trimming: 3 bases; junction bases outside the gene matches: 14. This CDR3 comprises 18 residues. Germline CDR1 is SGHTA and CDR2 is FQGTGA. CDR3 bases: TGTGCCAGCAGTAAAAGCGGGAGGGCCCTAAAGCTCTACAATGAGCAGTTCTTC. Protein product: CASSKSGRALKLYNEQFF. Drawing the rest from reference TRBV7-3 and TRBJ2-1, the complete variable domain is GAGVSQTPSNKVTEKGKYVELRCDPISGHTALYWYRQSLGQGPEFLIYFQGTGAADDSGLPNDRFFAVRPEGSVSTLKIQRTERGDSAVYLCASSKSGRALKLYNEQFFGPGTRLTVL.

This clone was picked up a small number of times. V is TRBV27 and J is TRBJ2-7, with D possibly TRBD1 on 7 matching bases. The CDR3 extends over 14 amino acids. CDR1 MNHEY and CDR2 SMNVEV come from the germline V gene (reference sequence). With 6 bases removed from V and 4 bases from J, the gap between germline ends came to 16 bases. The CDR3 coding sequence is TGTGCCAGCAGGCGGGACAGCCTGCGGTACGAGCAGTACTTC. Protein sequence: CASRRDSLRYEQYF.

In DNA form, the CDR3 reads TGCAGTGCTAGTCTGGGGGGAGAATACGAGCAGTACTTC. It translates to CSASLGGEYEQYF. The genes are TRBV20-1 and TRBJ2-7; the D gene is possibly TRBD2 (6 bases). The germline V gene encodes CDR1 DFQATT and CDR2 SNEGSKA (reference sequence). The germline V and J ends were trimmed by 3 bases and 4 bases, with 13 bases remaining between them. The CDR3 consists of 13 residues.

This chain uses TRBV5-4 with TRBJ1-1; no clear D gene. The CDR3 spans 18 residues. The V gene's germline CDR1 is SGHNT and CDR2 YYREEE (reference sequence). Trimming removed 0 bases at V and 5 bases at J, with 23 bases between. The CDR3 is CASSLAAKGGLKVTEAFF. CDR3 in DNA: TGTGCCAGCAGCTTGGCAGCCAAGGGAGGGCTTAAAGTGACTGAAGCTTTCTTT.

This clone has just a few counts. Here the CDR3 DNA reads TGTGCCAGCGGGGGGACAGGGTCCCCTGAAGCTTTCTTT. It specifies CASGGTGSPEAFF. The V and J genes are TRBV2 and TRBJ1-1; TRBD1 aligns across 9 bases. Trimming removed 8 bases from V and 6 bases from J; junction bases left unmatched: 7. The germline V gene has CDR1 SNHLY and CDR2 FYNNEI. This CDR3 region has 13 residues. The full variable domain, rest sourced from reference TRBV2 and TRBJ1-1, is EPEVTQTPSHQVTQMGQEVILRCVPISNHLYFYWYRQILGQKVEFLVSFYNNEISEKSEIFDDQFSVERPDGSNFTLKIRSTKLEDSAMYFCASGGTGSPEAFFGQGTRLTVV.

The rearrangement joins TRBV6-5 to TRBJ1-3; no clear D. With 5 bases removed from V and 3 bases from J, the gap between germline ends came to 11 bases. The CDR3 extends over 14 amino acids. The germline CDR1 and CDR2 sequences are MNHEY and SVGAGI. The CDR3, as DNA: TGTGCCAGCAGTACGACAAGGATTGGAAACACCATATATTTT. Protein: CASSTTRIGNTIYF.

The J gene is TRBJ1-1, the V gene TRBV4-1; tentative D call: TRBD1 (6 bases). The CDR3 contains 18 residues. Germline V gene lookup returns CDR1 MGHRA and CDR2 YSYEKL. Trimming took 0 bases from V and 3 from J, leaving 20 bases between them. The CDR3 spells CASSQDTLTGRVDTEAFF. For the CDR3, the DNA is TGCGCCAGCAGCCAAGATACATTGACAGGACGGGTTGACACTGAAGCTTTCTTT.

The V call is TRBV18, the J call TRBJ2-7; 10 nucleotides line up with TRBD2. Trimming cost V 4 bases and J 3 bases; bases outside gene matches: 12. The germline CDR1 and CDR2 sequences are KGHSH and LQKENI. This CDR3 comprises 17 residues. CDR3 in amino acids: CASSLGYQRGGYYEQYF. CDR3 DNA sequence: TGTGCCAGCTCACTCGGCTATCAGCGGGGGGGATACTACGAGCAGTACTTC.

In this sample, this clone turned up once. The J gene is TRBJ1-1, the V gene TRBV4-1, with D hard to call. The CDR3 is 15 amino acids. V gave up 1 base and J gave up 0 bases, with 9 bases separating them. Germline V CDR1 and CDR2: MGHRA, YSYEKL. The CDR3 nucleotides read TGCGCCAGCAGCCAAGCAAGGGAGCTGAACACTGAAGCTTTCTTT. It specifies CASSQARELNTEAFF.

This chain uses TRBV25-1 with TRBJ1-4; a weak D match, TRBD1 (6 bases). The V gene lost 0 bases and the J gene lost 8 bases, with 13 bases spanning the gap. Germline CDR1 reads MGHDK; CDR2 reads SYGVNS. The CDR3 has 15 amino acids. CDR3 in amino acids: CASSEYAQGREKLFF. Written as DNA, the CDR3 is TGTGCCAGCAGTGAATATGCCCAGGGGCGGGAAAAACTGTTTTTT.

The J gene is TRBJ2-1, the V gene TRBV4-1; D is possibly TRBD2 (6 bases). CDR3 length equals 16 residues. V was cut by 4 bases and J by 0 bases, with 13 bases left in between. Germline V gives CDR1 MGHRA, CDR2 YSYEKL. CDR3 loop: CASSPWDGSSYNEQFF. The CDR3 region has the DNA TGCGCCAGCAGCCCGTGGGACGGGAGCTCCTACAATGAGCAGTTCTTC.

This chain links TRBV7-9 with TRBJ1-2, with D tentatively TRBD1 (6 bases). Germline assignment: CDR1 SEHNR and CDR2 FQNEAQ (reference sequence). V was shortened by 5 bases and J by 3 bases, with 13 bases between the two germline ends. CDR3 size: 14 residues. CDR3 sequence: CASSLVHRDYGYTF. The CDR3 nucleotides are TGTGCCAGCAGCCTCGTCCACAGGGACTATGGCTACACCTTC.

This chain connects TRBV19 to TRBJ2-7; 12 bases are a match to TRBD2. CDR1 is LNHDA and CDR2 is SQIVND in the germline V gene (reference sequence). The CDR3 runs to 17 residues. The V segment lost 4 bases and the J segment 4 bases; nucleotides outside the gene matches: 11. The CDR3 region is CASSTRPGTSGLYEQYF. As DNA, the CDR3 is TGTGCCAGTAGTACGCGTCCGGGGACTAGCGGGTTGTACGAGCAGTACTTC.

V usage is TRBV5-1 and J usage is TRBJ2-7; 8 bases match TRBD1. The CDR3 runs 13 residues. The germline CDR1 and CDR2 sequences are SGHRS and YFSETQ. V was pared by 1 base and J by 13 bases, with 10 bases of the junction left unmatched. CDR3 coding DNA: TGCGCCAGCAGCTTGCAAACCGACAGGGGCCAATACTTC. It specifies CASSLQTDRGQYF.

This clone has at least ten counts. This rearrangement joins TRBV5-1 to TRBJ2-1, with 8 bases matching TRBD2. Looked up from germline, CDR1 is SGHRS and CDR2 is YFSETQ. J lost 8 bases, V lost 4 bases, and 17 bases had no gene match. The CDR3 extends over 17 amino acids. In DNA form, the CDR3 reads TGCGCCAGCAGCCCCGGGGGGGCGGGGGCCGCCCCGCATGAGCAGTTCTTC. Translating gives CASSPGGAGAAPHEQFF.

The chain links TRBV9 to TRBJ2-5; weak D call: TRBD2 (5 bases). Per the germline V gene, CDR1 is SGDLS and CDR2 is YYNGEE. The CDR3 covers 13 residues. V was clipped by 5 bases and J by 5 bases, with 13 bases between them. The DNA of the CDR3 is TGTGCCAGCAGTGACTATACGGGGGAGACCCAGTACTTC. Amino acids: CASSDYTGETQYF.

This clone was seen once. CDR3 region: CATSREGTSTDTQYF. Written as DNA, the CDR3 is TGTGCCACCAGCAGAGAGGGGACTAGCACAGATACGCAGTATTTT. The gene calls are TRBV15 and TRBJ2-3, with D maybe TRBD2 (6 bases). Looked up from germline, CDR1 is LNHNV and CDR2 is YYDKDF (reference sequence). CDR3 size: 15 residues. Trimming pared 0 bases from V and 0 bases from J, leaving 7 bases between. The whole variable domain, remainder taken from reference TRBV15 and TRBJ2-3, is DAMVIQNPRYQVTQFGKPVTLSCSQTLNHNVMYWYQQKSSQAPKLLFHYYDKDFNNEADTPDNFQSRRPNTSFCFLDIRSPGLGDTAMYLCATSREGTSTDTQYFGPGTRLTVL.

The gene calls are TRBV13 and TRBJ1-2; weak D call: TRBD1 (6 bases). The CDR3 totals 16 residues. CDR1 PRHDT and CDR2 FYEKMQ come from the germline V gene (reference sequence). V was clipped by 2 bases and J by 3 bases, with 16 bases between them. In DNA form, the CDR3 reads TGTGCCAGCAGCTTACTATCGGACAGAGTACACTATGGCTACACCTTC. This translates into CASSLLSDRVHYGYTF.

The J gene is TRBJ2-5, the V gene TRBV27, with 9 bases matching TRBD2. With V trimmed by 10 bases and J by 4 bases, 4 bases remained unmatched. Per the germline V gene, CDR1 is MNHEY and CDR2 is SMNVEV (reference sequence). The length of the CDR3 is 12 residues. This chain's CDR3 is CAKIAGAETQYF. The CDR3 bases are TGTGCCAAGATAGCGGGAGCAGAGACCCAGTACTTC.

V usage is TRBV15 and J usage is TRBJ2-2; TRBD2 matches at 10 bases. The CDR3 covers 20 residues. The ends lost 2 bases at V and 1 base at J; junction bases unmatched: 13. From germline, CDR1 is LNHNV and CDR2 YYDKDF (reference sequence). For the CDR3, the DNA is TGTGCCACCAGCAGATACGGCAAGCGGGGGGGCCATGTGAACACCGGGGAGCTGTTTTTT. This sequence encodes CATSRYGKRGGHVNTGELFF.

The rearrangement links TRBV7-6 to TRBJ2-3; TRBD2 matches 9 bases. Germline CDR1 is SGHVS and CDR2 is FNYEAQ. V trimming: 2 bases; J trimming: 2 bases; junction bases outside the gene matches: 5. There are 16 residues in the CDR3. The CDR3 loop is CASSLQAGGDTDTQYF. In DNA form, the CDR3 reads TGTGCCAGCAGCTTACAAGCGGGGGGTGACACAGATACGCAGTATTTT.

This chain joins TRBV9 and TRBJ1-4; tentative D call: TRBD1 (5 bases). This CDR3 has 14 residues. The V gene lost 4 bases and the J gene lost 3 bases, with 10 bases spanning the gap. Germline loops: CDR1 SGDLS, CDR2 YYNGEE. The CDR3 sequence: CASSLRGANEKLFF. The CDR3 DNA is TGTGCCAGCAGCCTTCGGGGGGCTAATGAAAAACTGTTTTTT.

This CDR3 is CSVRTSGGYEQYF. The CDR3 DNA is TGCAGCGTAAGGACTAGCGGGGGGTACGAGCAGTACTTC. The chain joins TRBV29-1 to TRBJ2-7; 14 bases fit TRBD2. Germline assignment: CDR1 SQVTM and CDR2 ANQGSEA. The CDR3 is made up of 13 amino acids. J gave up 4 bases and V 6 bases, and 2 bases lay outside the gene matches.